The sequence of this T cell receptor (beta chain) was determined in a study of blood T cell repertoires in COVID-19. The CDR3 sequence is 14 residues long. Germline CDR1 and CDR2: SGHTA and FQGNSA. The trim removed 0 bases at V and 9 bases at J, leaving 2 bases unmatched. Measured with immunoSEQ multiplex PCR; TCRdb has only the in-frame clones, and not every one. The sample consists of about 50,000 clones, more than 70% of them appearing once. V usage is TRBV7-2 and J usage is TRBJ1-4; 9 nucleotides line up with TRBD1. The sequenced material came from peripheral blood. This receptor was obtained from a woman aged 55-69 years with acute or convalescent COVID-19. In nucleotides, the CDR3 is TGTGCCAGCAGCTTAGCGGGACAGGGTCAAAAACTGTTTTTT. It translates to CASSLAGQGQKLFF.